The clone carrying this TCR beta chain has only a few counts. Its specificity is unknown. These data originate in a study of T cell responses to AZD1222 COVID-19 vaccine. Whole-study context: Second-dose intervals of approximately 4 or approximately 12 weeks were pooled.

The CDR3 spans 15 residues. V was clipped by 1 base and J by 1 base; unmatched bases: 3. In germline, CDR1 is LNHNV, CDR2 YYDKDF (reference sequence). Produced via immunoSEQ multiplex PCR; TCRdb's table is partial and in-frame only. The sample records 130,000 or so clones, 70% to 90% being singletons. Findings and caveats of the study: Regions 160-218 and 743-854 dominated among vaccine-associated CD4 TCRs spanning spike.

Sequenced material: peripheral blood, taken on day 0 of AZD1222 vaccination. The chain combines TRBV15 with TRBJ1-1, with 7 bases identical to TRBD1. The clonotype was recovered from an adult in good health. Here the CDR3 reads CATSRGGTANTEAFF. CDR3 in DNA: TGTGCCACCAGCAGAGGAGGGACAGCGAACACTGAAGCTTTCTTT.